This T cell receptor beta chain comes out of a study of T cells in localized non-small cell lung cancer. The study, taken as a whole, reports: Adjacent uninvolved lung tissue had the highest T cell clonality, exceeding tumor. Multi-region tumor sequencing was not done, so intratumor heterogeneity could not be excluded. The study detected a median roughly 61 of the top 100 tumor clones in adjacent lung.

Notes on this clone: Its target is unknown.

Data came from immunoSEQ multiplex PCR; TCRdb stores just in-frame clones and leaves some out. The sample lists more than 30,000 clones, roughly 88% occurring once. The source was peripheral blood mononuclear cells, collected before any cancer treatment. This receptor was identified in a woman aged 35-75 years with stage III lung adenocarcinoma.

CDR3: CASSRSGTSGYEQYF. The CDR3 nucleotides read TGTGCCAGCAGCCGTTCCGGGACTAGCGGGTACGAGCAGTACTTC. The rearrangement links TRBV13 to TRBJ2-7, with TRBD2 identical over 12 bases. CDR1 and CDR2 (germline): PRHDT, FYEKMQ (reference sequence). The V gene end was trimmed by 5 bases and the J gene end by 4 bases; junction bases not matched to a gene: 6. The CDR3 totals 15 residues. Together with reference TRBV13 and TRBJ2-7, the CDR3 gives the full variable domain: AAGVIQSPRHLIKEKRETATLKCYPIPRHDTVYWYQQGPGQDPQFLISFYEKMQSDKGSIPDRFSAQQFSDYHSELNMSSLELGDSALYFCASSRSGTSGYEQYFGPGTRLTVT.